What follows are 8 T cell receptor beta chains derived from one specimen sequenced in a study of Graves' ophthalmopathy and Graves' hyperthyroidism. Scientists amplified the TCR beta CDR3 regions from RNA transcripts. In the first round, RT-PCR was carried out with HTBI primers, and a multiplex PCR formed the second round. MiXCR, run by TCRdb on the multiplex PCR reads, gives a single entry per CDR3 protein. The sample lists a few hundred thousand distinct CDR3 sequences, about 15% seen once, with approximately 2.4% in the top ten. The sequenced sample consisted of peripheral blood. These receptors were taken from an adult woman with stable Graves' hyperthyroidism.

The rearrangement joins TRBV24-1 to TRBJ2-7; D possibly matches TRBD1 or TRBD2 (5 bases each). The V and J ends lost 5 bases and 4 bases respectively, with 17 bases between them. CDR1 is KGHDR, CDR2 SFDVKD, per germline. The CDR3 covers 15 residues. CDR3 sequence (DNA): TGTGCCACCAGTGTGAAGGGGCGAGGGGAATACGAGCAGTACTTC. This gives the protein CATSVKGRGEYEQYF.

This clonotype was found a few times. V gene TRBV4-1 combines with J gene TRBJ1-2; D uncertain. The V gene lost 1 base and the J gene lost 4 bases, with 13 bases spanning the gap. In germline, CDR1 is MGHRA, CDR2 YSYEKL. The length of the CDR3 is 15 residues. CDR3 DNA: TGCGCCAGCAGCCAAGTCGGGTTAACCTCCTATGGCTACACCTTC. Translation gives CASSQVGLTSYGYTF.

This clonotype was picked up many times. The rearrangement links TRBV18 to TRBJ2-5; 8 bases fit TRBD1. Trimming removed 5 bases from V and 5 bases from J; junction bases left unmatched: 10. The CDR3 has 15 residues. The germline CDR1 and CDR2 sequences are KGHSH and LQKENI. The CDR3 is CASSSDQGAQETQYF. The CDR3 coding sequence is TGTGCCAGCTCATCGGATCAGGGGGCGCAGGAGACCCAGTACTTC.

This clonotype was counted at least ten times. The chain has TRBV29-1 and TRBJ2-7; perhaps TRBD2 as D (6 bases). The CDR3 spans 14 residues. The V and J ends lost 5 bases and 0 bases respectively, with 14 bases between them. Germline CDR1 is SQVTM and CDR2 is ANQGSEA. The CDR3 loop reads CSVRRDQFSYEQYF. The CDR3 DNA reads as TGCAGCGTTCGGCGGGACCAATTCTCCTACGAGCAGTACTTC.

This clonotype appeared many times. The genes are TRBV20-1 and TRBJ2-6; 10 positions agree with TRBD1. The CDR3 loop spans 19 amino acids. Germline V gene data show CDR1 as DFQATT and CDR2 as SNEGSKA (reference sequence). V shed 0 bases and J 0 bases; nucleotides not matched to a gene: 8. CDR3 region: CSARDKGQGSLSGANVLTF. As DNA, the CDR3 is TGCAGTGCTAGAGATAAGGGACAGGGGTCACTCTCTGGGGCCAACGTCCTGACTTTC.

Points on this clonotype: Sequence at one end of the junction differs from germline and may be a read error. The chain carries TRBV28 and TRBJ2-3; D gene unclear. Germline assignment: CDR1 MDHEN and CDR2 SYDVKM. This CDR3 contains 15 residues. CDR3 sequence (DNA): TGTGCCAGCAGTTTGGGCTCGTTACTCACAGATACGCATTATTTT. Translating gives CASSLGSLLTDTHYF.

Of note for this clonotype: No conserved phenylalanine or tryptophan is present at the end of the CDR3, so a read error is the likely explanation. This chain joins TRBV5-1 and TRBJ1-1, with unresolved D. V lost 3 bases to trimming and J lost 0 bases, with 9 bases between them. This CDR3 is 14 amino acids long. Germline V lookup: CDR1 SGHRS, CDR2 YFSETQ. The CDR3 DNA reads as TGCGCCAGCAGCTCTAGAAATTTGAACACTGAAGCTTTCGTT. This translates into CASSSRNLNTEAFV.

This clonotype was detected ten times or more. The chain carries TRBV11-1 and TRBJ1-1; the match to TRBD1 covers 10 bases. V was pared by 6 bases and J by 0 bases, with 13 bases of the junction left unmatched. Germline CDR1 SGHAT, CDR2 FQDESV (reference sequence). The CDR3 runs 18 residues. CDR3 in amino acids: CASRKGIDRGRMNTEAFF. The CDR3 DNA follows: TGTGCCAGCAGAAAAGGGATAGACAGGGGGCGAATGAACACTGAAGCTTTCTTT.